The present T cell receptor (beta chain) was sequenced within a study of T cell repertoires in cytomegalovirus infection. Turning to the study itself: Through public TCR beta signatures, both CMV infection and matching HLA type were indicated. Findings of the study overall: The cumulative frequency of public TCR beta families distinguished individuals who carried CMV together with the relevant HLA. Clonotypes of TCR beta that were HLA-C-restricted and CMV-specific dominated the ex vivo response.

TCRdb re-derived calls from the reads in MiXCR, one entry per CDR3 protein. The table has 150,000 to 190,000 distinct CDR3 sequences, 23% seen once. V lost 8 bases, J lost 6 bases, and 16 bases lay in between. The CDR3 extends over 14 amino acids. Remarks on this clonotype: Its target is unknown.

This sequence was found in a human donor in good health (CMV status not recorded). Some clones in this sample may be carry-over from other donors' samples. The sequenced sample consisted of PBMCs. The chain employs TRBV12-3 or TRBV12-4 and TRBJ2-2, with D perhaps matching TRBD1 (6 bases). In nucleotides, the CDR3 is TGTGCCAGCGGACCACTAACAGGGCCCGGGGAGCTGTTTTTT. Protein sequence: CASGPLTGPGELFF.